Listed below are T cell receptor beta chains from one sample, sequenced in a study of identical twins. Each CDR3 protein gets one entry after TCRdb re-called the 5' RACE reads with MiXCR. The sample lists a few hundred thousand distinct CDR3 sequences; 9.6% were seen once. These data also formed part of another study, on yellow fever vaccine responses in identical twins.

Input material: PBMCs. The receptors shown here come from a woman younger than 30 in good health. CDR3s include the opening cysteine and the closing phenylalanine or tryptophan. D genes are given only for firm matches. The listing skips clone size in some rows; elsewhere it reads once, few, many or a size class.

D gene: TRBD2; J gene: TRBJ2-5; clone size: NA; V gene: TRBV29-1; CDR3 protein: CSVDGGEQEAQYF; CDR3 DNA: TGCAGCGTTGATGGGGGGGAACAAGAGGCCCAGTACTTC
D gene: TRBD2; J gene: TRBJ2-1; clone size: NA; V gene: TRBV2; CDR3 protein: CASSDSFGLAGPYNEQFF; CDR3 DNA: TGTGCCAGCAGTGACAGTTTTGGGTTAGCGGGGCCTTACAATGAGCAGTTCTTC
D gene: NA; J gene: TRBJ1-6; clone size: few; V gene: TRBV7-2; CDR3 protein: CASSRSTGVENSPLHF; CDR3 DNA: TGTGCCAGCAGCCGCTCGACCGGGGTCGAAAATTCACCCCTCCACTTT
D gene: NA; J gene: TRBJ2-7; clone size: many; V gene: TRBV5-1; CDR3 protein: CASSDQGAPYEQYF; CDR3 DNA: TGCGCCAGCAGCGACCAGGGTGCCCCCTACGAGCAGTACTTC
D gene: NA; J gene: TRBJ2-7; clone size: NA; V gene: TRBV4-3; CDR3 protein: CASSQGLESSYEQYF; CDR3 DNA: TGCGCCAGCAGCCAAGGCCTAGAGAGTAGTTACGAGCAGTACTTC
D gene: TRBD2; J gene: TRBJ2-7; clone size: many; V gene: TRBV7-2; CDR3 protein: CASSLEWGGYEQYF; CDR3 DNA: TGTGCCAGCAGCTTAGAATGGGGGGGCTACGAGCAGTACTTC
D gene: NA; J gene: TRBJ2-1; clone size: many; V gene: TRBV12-3/TRBV12-4; CDR3 protein: CASSSSDRGAGGPLTNEQFF; CDR3 DNA: TGTGCCAGCAGTTCCTCGGACAGGGGAGCGGGAGGGCCATTAACCAATGAGCAGTTCTTC
D gene: TRBD2; J gene: TRBJ2-1; clone size: NA; V gene: TRBV6-1; CDR3 protein: CASRLAGGPYEQFF; CDR3 DNA: TGTGCCAGCAGACTAGCGGGAGGGCCCTATGAGCAGTTCTTC
D gene: TRBD1; J gene: TRBJ2-5; clone size: NA; V gene: TRBV5-1; CDR3 protein: CASSLTTGGSGQETQYF; CDR3 DNA: TGCGCCAGCAGCCTAACTACAGGGGGCTCCGGCCAAGAGACCCAGTACTTC
D gene: TRBD2; J gene: TRBJ2-7; clone size: NA; V gene: TRBV27; CDR3 protein: CASMVSGRVAEQYF; CDR3 DNA: TGTGCCAGCATGGTGAGCGGGAGAGTGGCCGAGCAGTACTTC
D gene: TRBD1; J gene: TRBJ1-2; clone size: few; V gene: TRBV18; CDR3 protein: CASSPQGQGDGYTF; CDR3 DNA: TGTGCCAGCTCACCACAGGGACAGGGCGATGGCTACACCTTC